The TCR beta chain under discussion was sequenced for a study of response to subunit inactivated influenza vaccine. At least ten counts were recorded for this clonotype. Its antigen remains unknown. CDR1 is SGHRS, CDR2 YFSETQ, per germline. This CDR3 contains 14 residues. V was pared by 3 bases and J by 6 bases, with 12 bases between. Broader study findings: The authors put forward the suggestion that each seasonal influenza vaccination may bring in only a limited number of new T cells.

A single record per CDR3 protein comes from TCRdb applying MiXCR to the RT-PCR reads. Of around 520,000 distinct CDR3 sequences in the sample, approximately 12% were seen once. This material consisted of PBMCs from blood, taken on the day of vaccination. V and J are TRBV5-1 and TRBJ2-2, with D perhaps matching TRBD1 (6 bases). The TCR was taken from a man aged 50-60 years who received an inactivated influenza vaccine. The CDR3 sequence is CASSWGPNAGELFF. The CDR3 nucleotides are TGCGCCAGCAGCTGGGGGCCTAACGCCGGGGAGCTGTTTTTT.